The clone carrying this T cell receptor beta chain was seen more than once but under ten times. Its cognate antigen is unknown. The CDR3 end lies 3 residues beyond the end of the read and is filled in from the germline J gene. The length of the CDR3 is 18 residues. The germline V gene has CDR1 KGHSH and CDR2 LQKENI. Trimming removed 2 bases from V and 5 bases from J; junction bases left unmatched: 10. Only in-frame clones appear in the TCRdb table, and some are missing; sequencing was by immunoSEQ multiplex PCR. The sample was found to contain 16,000 or so clones, and every one recurs. Donors gave about 5 to 8 ml heparinized peripheral whole blood. The data were obtained in a study of T cell clonality in common variable immunodeficiency. Whole-study findings and limits: Fewer deletions and N-nucleotide insertions were reportedly seen in common variable immunodeficiency TCR beta sequences.

This chain links TRBV18 with TRBJ1-6, with TRBD1 matching 9 bases. This receptor was obtained from a human donor with common variable immunodeficiency. Sequencing was done on a sample of peripheral blood mononuclear cells. CDR3 residues: CASSPSGQGLGNNSPLHF. The CDR3 bases that were read are TGTGCCAGCTCACCAAGTGGACAGGGGTTGGGGAATAATTCACCC.